This TCR beta chain was captured by sequencing in a study of blood T cell repertoires in COVID-19 (dated by TCRdb to about 2020). Regarding the research as a whole: Samples from collaborators originated in the United States, Italy and Spain and spanned both the acute and convalescent phases of COVID-19. The material from the prospective study consisted of cDNA or gDNA derived from T cells, B-cell-depleted T cells, or PBMCs. The dataset comprised deeply sampled blood TCRbeta repertoires from subjects exposed to, actively infected with, or recovered from COVID-19. HLA class I and class II types, where available, came from metadata supplied by the sample provider rather than from assay-based typing. The samples were drawn from two sources: the first 160 participants of the ongoing ImmuneRACE study, and over 950 subjects contributed by 6 global collaborators. Sample metadata almost always included a de-identified subject ID, COVID-19 status, age in years and sex. A freely available public database, intended as a resource for researchers studying the immune response to SARS-CoV-2, is where the repertoires were released.

The CDR3 holds 15 amino acids from the cysteine to the phenylalanine. Here the CDR3 DNA is all that survives: 45 bases in frame from base 1. CDR1 and CDR2 are drawn from the germline V gene: SGHRS, YFSETQ. V is shortened by 2 bases, J by 2 bases, and the region joining them spans 13 bases. In the prospective study, participants were roughly 18 to 100 years old, resided in around 25 geographic areas of the United States, and were enrolled through a virtual design. Cohort assignment in the prospective study relied on participant-reported clinical history from a screening survey and a study questionnaire. For ImmuneRACE Cohort 3, a participant was defined as recovered based on two consecutive negative NP/OP PCR tests, clearance by a healthcare professional, or resolution of symptoms. Each participant in the prospective study had whole blood, serum and a nasopharyngeal or oropharyngeal swab collected by mobile phlebotomists. Additional blood draws and questionnaires over an approximately 2-month period could optionally be provided by prospective study participants. Before DNA extraction, blood samples from the prospective study were shipped at room temperature or frozen.

Study-wide findings and limitations: How much clinical and demographic metadata was included differed by source and by participant, and the metadata was provided uncurated.

As regards this clone: The antigen this receptor binds is unknown. No much larger clonotype is one base removed from it; base qualities were not supplied.

TCRbeta CDR3 regions were amplified from genomic DNA using the immunoSEQ Assay, a bias-controlled multiplex PCR. Concerning the study's data processing: The number of nucleated cells in each sample was estimated by amplification of reference gene primers within the assay. Sequence reads were collapsed and filtered to measure the absolute abundance of every unique TCRbeta CDR3 rearrangement. Productive Simpson clonality was computed per sample as the square root of Simpson's diversity index over productive rearrangements. TCRdb provides this immuneACCESS table in a form limited to in-frame rearrangements. Some clones are lacking; in checked studies, under half of them reflect an unresolved V gene, and why the rest are absent is not known. V, J and clone size reflect that table, while D and trimming were determined from the DNA. The sample contains around 470,000 clones, 90% of them found a single time. The ten largest clonotypes hold 0.55% to 0.75% of the sample.

The rearrangement joined TRBV5-1 to TRBJ1-1; possibly the D gene is TRBD1, per 5 matching bases. The TCR originated in a man younger than 35 who had recovered from COVID-19. Sequenced material: PBMCs or T cells enriched from blood (not recorded which). The sequenced DNA is TGCGCCAGCAGCTTATCCTCCGACAGCAACACTGAAGCTTTCTTT. It translates to CASSLSSDSNTEAFF.